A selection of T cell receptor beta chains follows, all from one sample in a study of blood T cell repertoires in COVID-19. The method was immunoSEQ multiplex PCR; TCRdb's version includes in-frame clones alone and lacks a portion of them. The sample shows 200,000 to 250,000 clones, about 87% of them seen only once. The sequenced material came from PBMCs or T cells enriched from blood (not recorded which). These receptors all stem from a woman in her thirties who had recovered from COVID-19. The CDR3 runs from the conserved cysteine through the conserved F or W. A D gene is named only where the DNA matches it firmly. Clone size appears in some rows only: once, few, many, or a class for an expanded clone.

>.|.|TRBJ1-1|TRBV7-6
TGTGCCAGCAGCTTAGTCCCCCGAGGGGGGGAGGGAGCTTTCTTT
CASSLVPRGGEGAFF
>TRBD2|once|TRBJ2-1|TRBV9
TGTGCCAGCAGCGTAGGGACTAGCGTATCCAATGAGCAGTTCTTC
CASSVGTSVSNEQFF
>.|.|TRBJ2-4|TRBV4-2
TGTGCCAGCAGCCAAGCGTGGGGCAGAGAAAACATTCAGTACTTC
CASSQAWGRENIQYF
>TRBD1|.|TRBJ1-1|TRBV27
TGTGCCAGCCGGACAGGGGGACAGAACACTGAAGCTTTCTTT
CASRTGGQNTEAFF
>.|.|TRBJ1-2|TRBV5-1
TGCGCCAGCTCCCAAGGAGGCGGCTATGGCTACACCTTC
CASSQGGGYGYTF
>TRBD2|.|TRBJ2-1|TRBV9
TGTGCCAGCAGCGTAGCTACGCGGGGGGATGAGCAGTTCTTC
CASSVATRGDEQFF
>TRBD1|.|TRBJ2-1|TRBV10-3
TGTGCCACAGGGGGCGAGGTACGAATGAATGAGCAGTTCTTC
CATGGEVRMNEQFF
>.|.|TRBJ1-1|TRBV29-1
TGCAGCGTTCTTCCAGGGGAGAACACTGAAGCTTTCTTT
CSVLPGENTEAFF
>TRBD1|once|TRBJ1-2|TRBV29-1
TGCAGCGTTGGGGGACAGGGAGTACTCAATGGCTACACCTTC
CSVGGQGVLNGYTF
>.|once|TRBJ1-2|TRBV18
TGTGCCAGCTCACACGGGACAACAACTAACTATGGCTACACCTTC
CASSHGTTTNYGYTF
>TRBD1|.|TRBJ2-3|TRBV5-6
TGTGCCAGCAGCTCCACCGGGACAGGGGGCTGGTATTCAGATACGCAGTATTTT
CASSSTGTGGWYSDTQYF
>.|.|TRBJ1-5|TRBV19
TGTGCCAGTAGATCTCAGGCTTATAGCAATCAGCCCCAGCATTTT
CASRSQAYSNQPQHF
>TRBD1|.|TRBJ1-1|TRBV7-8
TGTGCCAGCAGCTTGGACCGGGACAGGGGTGTGAGGAACACTGAAGCTTTCTTT
CASSLDRDRGVRNTEAFF
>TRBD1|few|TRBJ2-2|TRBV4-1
TGCGCCAGCAGCCAATTTAGGGGGCGGGCCGGGGAGCTGTTTTTT
CASSQFRGRAGELFF
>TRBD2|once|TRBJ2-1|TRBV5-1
TGCGCCAGCAGCTTGGCTGCTAGCGGGGGTTACAATGAGCAGTTCTTC
CASSLAASGGYNEQFF
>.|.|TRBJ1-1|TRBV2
TGTGCCAGCAAGATACAAAGGAACAGGGTGAACACTGAAGCTTTCTTT
CASKIQRNRVNTEAFF
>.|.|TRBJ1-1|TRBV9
TGTGCCAGCAGCGCGGGACATAAGAACACTGAAGCTTTCTTT
CASSAGHKNTEAFF
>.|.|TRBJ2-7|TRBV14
TGTGCCAGCAGCCTGGGCAGGGTTGGGTACGAGCAGTACTTC
CASSLGRVGYEQYF
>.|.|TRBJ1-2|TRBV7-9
TGTGCCAGCAGCCCAAGAGGTCGGGTCGCATTATCTAACTATGGCTACACCTTC
CASSPRGRVALSNYGYTF
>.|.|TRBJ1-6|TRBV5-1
TGCGCCAGCAGCTTGACAGGATCTCGCTATAATTCACCCCTCCACTTT
CASSLTGSRYNSPLHF
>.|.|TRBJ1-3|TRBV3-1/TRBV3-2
TGTGCCAGCAGCCAAGATACAGTTGGAAACACCATATATTTT
CASSQDTVGNTIYF
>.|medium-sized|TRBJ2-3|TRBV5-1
TGCGCCAGCCGCCCTTTCAGCGGTGAGTTAACAGATACGCAGTATTTT
CASRPFSGELTDTQYF
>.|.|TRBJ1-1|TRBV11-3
TGTGCCAGCAGCTCTCGACAGAACACTGAAGCTTTCTTT
CASSSRQNTEAFF
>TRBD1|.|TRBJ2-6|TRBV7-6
TGTGCCAGCAGCGCAACAGGGGGAACTGGGGCCAACGTCCTGACTTTC
CASSATGGTGANVLTF
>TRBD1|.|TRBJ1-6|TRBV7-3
TGTGCCAGCAGCCGACAGGGACAGGGGGAATCACCCCTCCACTTT
CASSRQGQGESPLHF
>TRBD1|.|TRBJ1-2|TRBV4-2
TGTGCCAGCAGTTTGGGACAGGGAGGAGGCTACACCTTC
CASSLGQGGGYTF
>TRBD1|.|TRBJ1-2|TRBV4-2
TGTGCCAGCAGCACCGGGACAGGGAAGGGCTACACCTTC
CASSTGTGKGYTF
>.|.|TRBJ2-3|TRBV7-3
TGTGCCAGCAGCTCAGTCGGGGGGCCCGGAGATACGCAGTATTTT
CASSSVGGPGDTQYF
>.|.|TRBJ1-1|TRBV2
TGTGCCAGCAGTGAAGCGTGGAGGGCCGGGACTGAAGCTTTCTTT
CASSEAWRAGTEAFF
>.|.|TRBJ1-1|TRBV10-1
TGCGCCAGCAGTGAATGCCCGGTCGAAGCTTTCTTT
CASSECPVEAFF
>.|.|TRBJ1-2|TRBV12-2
TGTGCAAGTCGCTTAGGGCGGGGGACCTATGGCTACACCTTC
CASRLGRGTYGYTF
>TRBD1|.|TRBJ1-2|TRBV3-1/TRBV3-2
TGTGCCAGCAGTATACAGGGGTATGGCTACACCTTC
CASSIQGYGYTF
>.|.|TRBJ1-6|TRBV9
TGTGCCAGCAGCGTAGACGCGGGCCAAGTAAATTCACCCCTCCACTTT
CASSVDAGQVNSPLHF
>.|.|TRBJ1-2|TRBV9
TGTGCCAGCAGCGTCCAGGGGCAGGGCTATGGCTACACCTTC
CASSVQGQGYGYTF
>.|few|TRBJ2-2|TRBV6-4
TGTGCCAGCAGTTTCACAGCTACCGGGGAGCTGTTTTTT
CASSFTATGELFF
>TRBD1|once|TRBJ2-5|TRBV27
TGTGCCAGCAGCCGAGAGGGGACAGGGCAATTCCAGACCCAGTACTTC
CASSREGTGQFQTQYF
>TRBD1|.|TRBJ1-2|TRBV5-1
TGCGCCAGCAGGCAGGGGGCGCGGGACTATGGCTACACCTTC
CASRQGARDYGYTF
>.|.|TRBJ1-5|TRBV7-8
TGTGCCAGCAGCTACAGGTTTTTACCCCTTCAGCCCCAGCATTTT
CASSYRFLPLQPQHF
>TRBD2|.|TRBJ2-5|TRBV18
TGTGCCAGCTCACCACAGCGGGGGGTGGAAGAGACCCAGTACTTC
CASSPQRGVEETQYF
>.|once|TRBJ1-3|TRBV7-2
TGTGCCAGCAGCCCGGAAGGACTAGGGGGATTCTTAAACACCATATATTTT
CASSPEGLGGFLNTIYF
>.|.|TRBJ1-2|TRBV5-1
TGCGCCAGCAGCTACTGGACAACTAACTATGGCTACACCTTC
CASSYWTTNYGYTF
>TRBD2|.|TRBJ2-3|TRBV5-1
TGCGCCAGCAGCTTGGCCAGCGGGGACGGCACAGATACGCAGTATTTT
CASSLASGDGTDTQYF
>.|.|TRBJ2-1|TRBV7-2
TGTGCCAGCAGCTCCAGGGACAATGAGCAGTTCTTC
CASSSRDNEQFF
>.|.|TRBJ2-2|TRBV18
TGTGCCAGCTCACAGGGGACAACGAACACCGGGGAGCTGTTTTTT
CASSQGTTNTGELFF
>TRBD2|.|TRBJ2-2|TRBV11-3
TGTGCCAGCAGCTCAGCGGGGTCCGGGGAGCTGTTTTTT
CASSSAGSGELFF
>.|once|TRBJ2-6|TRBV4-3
TGCGCCAGCAGCCAAGACAGCTCTGGGGCCAACGTCCTGACTTTC
CASSQDSSGANVLTF
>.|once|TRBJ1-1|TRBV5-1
TGCGCCAGCAGCTTGGACAGAGCCACTGAAGCTTTCTTT
CASSLDRATEAFF
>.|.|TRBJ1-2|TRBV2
TGTGCCAGCAGTGAGGGCGGGGAGGGGTATGGCTACACCTTC
CASSEGGEGYGYTF
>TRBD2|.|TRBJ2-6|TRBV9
TGTGCCAGCAGCCTCCCCCGGGGGGATTCTGGGGCCAACGTCCTGACTTTC
CASSLPRGDSGANVLTF
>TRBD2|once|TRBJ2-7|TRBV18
TGTGCCAGCTCACCACCGACTAGCGGTCCCAACGAGCAGTACTTC
CASSPPTSGPNEQYF
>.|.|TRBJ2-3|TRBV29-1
TGCAGCGTTGACCAGGGTGGCACAGATACGCAGTATTTT
CSVDQGGTDTQYF
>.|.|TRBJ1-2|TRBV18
TGTGCCAGCTCAGCCGGGACACCCTATGGCTACACCTTC
CASSAGTPYGYTF
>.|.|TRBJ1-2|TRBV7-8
TGTGCCAGCAGCTTAGCCGGCAGGGAACGGCGGGGTTATGGCTACACCTTC
CASSLAGRERRGYGYTF
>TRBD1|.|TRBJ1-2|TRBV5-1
TGCGCCAGCAGCTCCGGCCGGGACAGGGGGCATGGCTACACCTTC
CASSSGRDRGHGYTF
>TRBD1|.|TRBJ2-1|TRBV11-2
TGTGCCAGCAGCTGGACAGGGGGGAATGAGCAGTTCTTC
CASSWTGGNEQFF
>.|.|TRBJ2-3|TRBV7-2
TGTGCCAGCACCGCCACCAGGGATACGCAGTATTTT
CASTATRDTQYF
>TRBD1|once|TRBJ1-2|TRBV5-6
TGTGCCAGCGACACAGGGGCGCGGTATGGCTACACCTTC
CASDTGARYGYTF